This is a list of T cell receptor beta chains from one sample in a study of graft-versus-host responses after intestinal transplantation. These receptors have no known antigen. Produced via immunoSEQ multiplex PCR; TCRdb's table is partial and in-frame only. The data contain some 80,000 clones, approximately 89% of them singletons. The starting material was unstimulated CD8+ T cells sorted from spleen or lymph node cells, obtained before transplant. Every receptor here comes from a human donor who was the organ donor for an intestinal transplant. The CDR3 runs from the conserved cysteine through the conserved F or W. A D gene is named only where the DNA matches it firmly. The size of a clone is reported for some rows only, either as once, few or many, or as a class for expanded clones.

D gene | J gene | V gene | clone size | CDR3 protein | CDR3 DNA
- | TRBJ2-7 | TRBV6-5 | - | CATHSRGTNSYEQYF | TGTGCCACACATTCACGGGGTACGAATTCCTACGAGCAGTACTTC
TRBD2 | TRBJ2-1 | TRBV5-1 | - | CASSLGLAERGGLEQFF | TGCGCCAGCAGCTTGGGACTAGCGGAGCGGGGGGGCCTGGAGCAGTTCTTC
- | TRBJ1-2 | TRBV5-6 | - | CASSLAQANYGYTF | TGTGCCAGCAGCTTGGCCCAGGCAAACTATGGCTACACCTTC
TRBD1 | TRBJ1-6 | TRBV19 | - | CAGDRGRGNSPLHF | TGTGCCGGGGACAGGGGTCGGGGTAATTCACCCCTCCACTTT
- | TRBJ1-5 | TRBV6-5 | - | CASSRGPRNQPQHF | TGTGCCAGCAGTCGGGGGCCACGGAATCAGCCCCAGCATTTT
TRBD1 | TRBJ1-2 | TRBV2 | - | CASTKDRADGYTF | TGTGCCAGCACTAAAGACAGGGCCGATGGCTACACCTTC
- | TRBJ2-1 | TRBV11-3 | - | CASSRVRAHYNEQFF | TGTGCCAGCAGCCGTGTCCGGGCTCACTACAATGAGCAGTTCTTC
TRBD1 | TRBJ1-1 | TRBV7-6 | - | CASSLEYTGQGEAFF | TGTGCCAGCAGCTTAGAGTATACGGGACAGGGTGAAGCTTTCTTT
- | TRBJ1-4 | TRBV6-1 | - | CASGVGGAPEKLFF | TGTGCCAGCGGGGTTGGAGGTGCCCCTGAAAAACTGTTTTTT
- | TRBJ2-5 | TRBV6-5 | - | CASSYSRGNGQETQYF | TGTGCCAGCAGTTACTCAAGAGGGAATGGGCAAGAGACCCAGTACTTC
TRBD1 | TRBJ1-1 | TRBV5-5 | - | CASSSLAGQGVEAFF | TGTGCCAGCAGCTCCCTCGCCGGACAGGGGGTTGAAGCTTTCTTT
- | TRBJ1-5 | TRBV6-5 | - | CASSPSGEQPQHF | TGTGCCAGCAGTCCCAGCGGGGAGCAGCCCCAGCATTTT
TRBD1 | TRBJ1-1 | TRBV7-9 | - | CASSLVTGGTEAFF | TGTGCCAGCAGCTTAGTTACAGGGGGAACTGAAGCTTTCTTT
- | TRBJ2-5 | TRBV19 | - | CASSIVAGQETQYF | TGTGCCAGTAGTATAGTCGCAGGGCAAGAGACCCAGTACTTC
- | TRBJ2-5 | TRBV28 | - | CASSRPEWEQYF | TGTGCCAGCAGTCGCCCCGAATGGGAGCAGTACTTC
- | TRBJ1-3 | TRBV19 | once | CASSWTEGNTIYF | TGTGCCAGTAGTTGGACGGAGGGAAACACCATATATTTT
- | TRBJ2-7 | TRBV28 | - | CASSSPPSSYEQYF | TGTGCCAGCAGTTCTCCGCCCAGCTCCTACGAGCAGTACTTC
TRBD2 | TRBJ2-7 | TRBV29-1 | - | CSVEVSGRESYEQYF | TGCAGCGTTGAGGTGAGCGGGAGGGAGTCCTACGAGCAGTACTTC
- | TRBJ2-1 | TRBV29-1 | - | CSVDRYNEQFF | TGCAGCGTTGACAGATACAATGAGCAGTTCTTC
- | TRBJ2-7 | TRBV27 | - | CASSLGFAHFEQYF | TGTGCCAGCAGTTTGGGCTTCGCTCACTTTGAGCAGTACTTC
- | TRBJ2-5 | TRBV29-1 | - | CSVEAGLTETQYF | TGCAGCGTTGAAGCGGGTCTCACGGAGACCCAGTACTTC
TRBD2 | TRBJ2-1 | TRBV7-6 | - | CASSLFERESNYNEQFF | TGTGCCAGCAGCTTATTCGAGCGGGAGAGCAATTACAATGAGCAGTTCTTC
TRBD2 | TRBJ2-1 | TRBV7-6 | - | CASSLISLAGGPTLPNEQFF | TGTGCCAGCAGCTTAATTTCTCTAGCGGGGGGTCCAACCCTACCCAATGAGCAGTTCTTC
TRBD2 | TRBJ2-7 | TRBV12-5 | once | CASGRLPLAGNYEQYF | TGTGCTAGTGGACGCCTGCCCCTAGCGGGAAACTACGAGCAGTACTTC
- | TRBJ1-1 | TRBV5-4 | - | CASSLALGTEAFF | TGTGCCAGCAGCTTGGCTTTGGGCACTGAAGCTTTCTTT
- | TRBJ1-1 | TRBV5-1 | - | CASSSGFYRYTEAFF | TGCGCCAGCAGCTCCGGATTCTACCGGTACACTGAAGCTTTCTTT
- | TRBJ1-1 | TRBV6-5 | - | CASSRAQSEAFF | TGTGCCAGCAGTCGGGCTCAGTCTGAAGCTTTCTTT
TRBD1 | TRBJ1-2 | TRBV5-6 | - | CASSGGQGDYGYTF | TGTGCCAGCAGCGGGGGACAGGGTGACTATGGCTACACCTTC
- | TRBJ2-1 | TRBV7-9 | - | CASSFQGYNEQFF | TGTGCCAGCAGCTTCCAGGGATACAATGAGCAGTTCTTC
- | TRBJ2-7 | TRBV7-9 | - | CASSSGVAYEQYF | TGTGCCAGCAGCTCGGGAGTGGCCTACGAGCAGTACTTC
TRBD1 | TRBJ2-7 | TRBV9 | - | CASSPGTGAKAYEQYF | TGTGCCAGCAGCCCCGGGACAGGGGCTAAAGCCTACGAGCAGTACTTC
- | TRBJ2-7 | TRBV7-9 | - | CASSRGRLYEQYF | TGTGCCAGCAGTCGCGGACGGCTATACGAGCAGTACTTC
- | TRBJ2-2 | TRBV5-6 | - | CASSLPTAGELFF | TGTGCCAGCAGCCTCCCCACTGCCGGGGAGCTGTTTTTT
- | TRBJ1-3 | TRBV28 | - | CASSNQGLLNTIYF | TGTGCCAGCAGTAACCAGGGGTTGTTAAACACCATATATTTT
- | TRBJ1-2 | TRBV4-1 | - | CASSRTGQRYGYTF | TGCGCCAGCAGCCGTACCGGGCAGCGCTATGGCTACACCTTC